A selection of T cell receptor beta chains follows, all from one sample in a study of T cell responses to AZD1222 COVID-19 vaccine. Profiled with immunoSEQ multiplex PCR; TCRdb holds only in-frame clones, not every one. This table holds 120,000 or so clones, 65% to 90% found once. Sequences were derived from peripheral blood, sampled on day 0 of AZD1222 vaccination. These receptors came from an adult in good health. CDR3s include the opening cysteine and the closing phenylalanine or tryptophan. Fields, in order: clone size, V gene, J gene, D gene, CDR3 DNA, CDR3 protein. The D gene is left open where the match is weak. Only some rows state a clone size, as once, few, many or a class for expanded clones.

once	TRBV18	TRBJ1-6	-	TGTGCCAGCTCCCGGGACTCTAATAATTCACCCCTCCACTTT	CASSRDSNNSPLHF
-	TRBV2	TRBJ2-1	-	TGTGCCAGCAGGGGGACCGGGGAGAGTGAGCAGTTCTTC	CASRGTGESEQFF
-	TRBV28	TRBJ2-7	TRBD1	TGTGCCAGCAGTTCGGGACAGGGGCTGATCGAGCAGTACTTC	CASSSGQGLIEQYF
-	TRBV27	TRBJ2-7	-	TGTGCCAGCAGTTTGAAGTGGGGTATGGGAGGCCCTCCCTACGAGCAGTACTTC	CASSLKWGMGGPPYEQYF
-	TRBV24-1	TRBJ1-1	-	TGTGCCACCAGTGGTCCCTTGAACACTGAAGCTTTCTTT	CATSGPLNTEAFF
-	TRBV27	TRBJ1-2	TRBD1	TGTGCCAGCACTCCGGGACAGGGGGGAATTGGCTACACCTTC	CASTPGQGGIGYTF
-	TRBV5-6	TRBJ1-3	TRBD1	TGTGCCAGCAGCTTCGGACAGGGGGGAGCTGCTGGAAACACCATATATTTT	CASSFGQGGAAGNTIYF
-	TRBV6-5	TRBJ2-1	TRBD2	TGTGCCAGCATTGGACTAGCGGGGAGGCATGAGCAGTTCTTC	CASIGLAGRHEQFF
-	TRBV10-3	TRBJ1-5	-	TGTGCCATCAGTCAAGCGGACCGGGCCGGGGGTCAGCCCCAGCATTTT	CAISQADRAGGQPQHF
-	TRBV30	TRBJ2-7	TRBD1	TGTGCCTGGAGTCGAGAGGGGGCGCAGGCAGGGGAGCAGTACTTC	CAWSREGAQAGEQYF
few	TRBV2	TRBJ1-6	TRBD1	TGTGCCAGCAGTGGACAGGGAGGCATCAATTCACCCCTCCACTTT	CASSGQGGINSPLHF
-	TRBV27	TRBJ2-7	-	TGTGCCAGCAGTTTATCGACCACGGCCTCCTACGAGCAGTACTTC	CASSLSTTASYEQYF
-	TRBV7-8	TRBJ2-7	TRBD1	TGTGCCAGCAGCTTAGGGGACAGCTCCTACGAGCAGTACTTC	CASSLGDSSYEQYF
-	TRBV28	TRBJ1-1	-	TGTGCCAGCAGGGGGGTGTCGAACACTGAAGCTTTCTTT	CASRGVSNTEAFF
-	TRBV7-2	TRBJ1-1	TRBD1	TGTGCCAGCAGCTCCCGACAGGGGGCTAGGACTGAAGCTTTCTTT	CASSSRQGARTEAFF
-	TRBV5-4	TRBJ2-1	-	TGTGCCAGCAGCCGGCCGGGCGGTGGCACCTACAATGAGCAGTTCTTC	CASSRPGGGTYNEQFF
few	TRBV4-3	TRBJ1-2	-	TGCGCCAGCAGCCAAAGGGGGGTAAACTATGGCTACACCTTC	CASSQRGVNYGYTF
-	TRBV5-5	TRBJ1-3	-	TGTGCCAGCAGCTTGGACAGGAGCTCTGGAAACACCATATATTTT	CASSLDRSSGNTIYF
few	TRBV4-1	TRBJ2-5	TRBD2	TGCGCCAGCAGCCAACCATCCGGCCTAGCGGTCCAAGAGACCCAGTACTTC	CASSQPSGLAVQETQYF
-	TRBV5-4	TRBJ2-3	TRBD2	TGTGCCAGCAGCCCCGGGGGGACTAGCGGGAGTGTGAATACGCAGTATTTT	CASSPGGTSGSVNTQYF
-	TRBV5-1	TRBJ2-3	TRBD2	TGCGCCAGCAGCTTGAGCGGGGGCCCGGGCCCAGATACGCAGTATTTT	CASSLSGGPGPDTQYF
few	TRBV5-1	TRBJ1-2	-	TGCGCCAGCAGCCGCCCAGGGCTCGACTATGGCTACACCTTC	CASSRPGLDYGYTF
-	TRBV5-1	TRBJ2-2	-	TGCGCCAGCAGCTTGGGTGGAGGACCGAACACCGGGGAGCTGTTTTTT	CASSLGGGPNTGELFF
-	TRBV7-3	TRBJ2-1	TRBD2	TGTGCCAGCAGCCCACGGACTAGCGGGAGAGGGAATGAGCAGTTCTTC	CASSPRTSGRGNEQFF
-	TRBV28	TRBJ2-3	-	TGTGCCAGCAGTTTGGGGTCGCTTCAGGATACGCAGTATTTT	CASSLGSLQDTQYF
few	TRBV24-1	TRBJ2-7	-	TGTGCCACCAGTGACCCCCCGTCCTACGAGCAGTACTTC	CATSDPPSYEQYF
-	TRBV25-1	TRBJ1-4	-	TGTGCCAGCAGTGCAACCCTCGGGGGGAGGCGGTACGAAAAACTGTTTTTT	CASSATLGGRRYEKLFF
-	TRBV10-3	TRBJ2-2	TRBD2	TGTGCCATCAGCCCTCGGGCTAGCGGGGGCACTTCGAACACCGGGGAGCTGTTTTTT	CAISPRASGGTSNTGELFF
-	TRBV4-2	TRBJ2-7	-	TGTGCCAGCAGCCAAGAGGACTGGCCCTACGAGCAGTACTTC	CASSQEDWPYEQYF
-	TRBV3-1/TRBV3-2	TRBJ2-7	-	TGTGCCAGCAGCCATTCCTCCGGGGGGCGACCCTACGAGCAGTACTTC	CASSHSSGGRPYEQYF
-	TRBV7-2	TRBJ2-5	-	TGTGCCAGCAGCTTCGGGTTAGAGACCCAGTACTTC	CASSFGLETQYF
-	TRBV6-2/TRBV6-3	TRBJ2-7	TRBD2	TGTGCCAGCAGTTATCCTAGCGGGAGCTACGAGCAGTACTTC	CASSYPSGSYEQYF
-	TRBV2	TRBJ1-5	-	TGTGCCAGCAGTGAAAGGGGGATCAGTGGCCAGCCCCAGCATTTT	CASSERGISGQPQHF
-	TRBV3-1/TRBV3-2	TRBJ2-3	-	TGTGCCAGCAGCGTCCGGGACCGAAGCACAGATACGCAGTATTTT	CASSVRDRSTDTQYF
-	TRBV4-3	TRBJ1-1	TRBD1	TGCGCCAGCAGCCAGGGACAGGGGGCGAGTGGAACTGAAGCTTTCTTT	CASSQGQGASGTEAFF
-	TRBV30	TRBJ2-1	-	TGTGCCCTTCGGAGGGATCGGCAGTTCTTC	CALRRDRQFF
-	TRBV7-9	TRBJ2-2	-	TGTGCCAGCAGGTCCGGGGGGCCCACCGGGGAGCTGTTTTTT	CASRSGGPTGELFF
-	TRBV7-2	TRBJ1-5	TRBD1	TGTGCCAGCAGCTCCGGACAGGGTCGACCCAATCAGCCCCAGCATTTT	CASSSGQGRPNQPQHF
-	TRBV30	TRBJ1-1	-	TGTGCCTGGAGGGTACGGATGAACACTGAAGCTTTCTTT	CAWRVRMNTEAFF
-	TRBV5-1	TRBJ1-1	TRBD1	TGCGCCAGCAGTGGGGACAGGGGGCATCGGGTAACTGAAGCTTTCTTT	CASSGDRGHRVTEAFF